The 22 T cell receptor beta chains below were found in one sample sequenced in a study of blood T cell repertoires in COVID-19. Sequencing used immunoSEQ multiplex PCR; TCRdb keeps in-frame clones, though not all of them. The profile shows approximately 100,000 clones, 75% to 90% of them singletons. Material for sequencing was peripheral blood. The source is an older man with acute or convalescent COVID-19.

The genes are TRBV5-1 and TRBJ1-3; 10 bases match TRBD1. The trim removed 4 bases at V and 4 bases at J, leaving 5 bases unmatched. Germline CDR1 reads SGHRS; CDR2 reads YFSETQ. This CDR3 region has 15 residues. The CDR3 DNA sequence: TGCGCCAGCAGCAGAGACAGGGGGCCGGGAAACACCATATATTTT. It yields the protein CASSRDRGPGNTIYF.

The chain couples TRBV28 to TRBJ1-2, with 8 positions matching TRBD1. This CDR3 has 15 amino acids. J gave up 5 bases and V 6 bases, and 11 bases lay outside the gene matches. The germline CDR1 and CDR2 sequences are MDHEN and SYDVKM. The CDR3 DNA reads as TGTGCCAGCAGCTCCATCCCGGGACAGGAATATGGCTACACCTTC. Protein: CASSSIPGQEYGYTF.

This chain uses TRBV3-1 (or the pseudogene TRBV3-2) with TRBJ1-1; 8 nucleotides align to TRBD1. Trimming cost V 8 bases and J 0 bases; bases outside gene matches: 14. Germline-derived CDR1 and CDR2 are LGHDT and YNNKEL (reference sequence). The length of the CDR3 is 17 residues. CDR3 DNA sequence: TGTGCCAGCCGTCCCGGACAGGGAGGACTCATGAACACTGAAGCTTTCTTT. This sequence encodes CASRPGQGGLMNTEAFF.

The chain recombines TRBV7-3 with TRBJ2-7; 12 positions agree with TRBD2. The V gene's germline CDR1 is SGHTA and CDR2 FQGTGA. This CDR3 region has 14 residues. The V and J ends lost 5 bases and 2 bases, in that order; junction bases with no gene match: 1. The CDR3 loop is CASSLAGGPYEQYF. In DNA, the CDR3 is TGTGCCAGCAGCCTAGCGGGAGGGCCCTACGAGCAGTACTTC.

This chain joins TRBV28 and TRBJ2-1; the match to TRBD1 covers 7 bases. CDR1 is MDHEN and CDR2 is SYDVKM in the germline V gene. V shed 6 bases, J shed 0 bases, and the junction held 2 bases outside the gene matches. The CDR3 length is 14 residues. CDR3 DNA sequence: TGTGCCAGCAGGACAGGGCCCTCCTACAATGAGCAGTTCTTC. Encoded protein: CASRTGPSYNEQFF.

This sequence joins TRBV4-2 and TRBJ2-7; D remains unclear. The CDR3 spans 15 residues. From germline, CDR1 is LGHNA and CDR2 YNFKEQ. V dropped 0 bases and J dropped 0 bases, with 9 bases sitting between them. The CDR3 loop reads CASSQEPSSSYEQYF. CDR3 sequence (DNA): TGTGCCAGCAGCCAAGAACCTTCGAGCTCCTACGAGCAGTACTTC.

The CDR3: CASSPAGLAGMGTGELFF. The CDR3 DNA reads TGTGCCAGCAGTCCCGCCGGACTAGCGGGAATGGGAACCGGGGAGCTGTTTTTT. This chain joins TRBV27 and TRBJ2-2; 12 bases agree with TRBD2. The CDR3 covers 18 residues. CDR1 and CDR2 (germline): MNHEY, SMNVEV (reference sequence). V gave up 5 bases and J gave up 5 bases; unmatched junction bases: 12.

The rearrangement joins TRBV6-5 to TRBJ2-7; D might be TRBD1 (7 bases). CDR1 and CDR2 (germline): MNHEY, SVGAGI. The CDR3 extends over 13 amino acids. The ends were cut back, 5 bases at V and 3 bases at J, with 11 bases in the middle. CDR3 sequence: CASSRQGLYEQYF. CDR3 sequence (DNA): TGTGCCAGCAGTCGACAGGGACTCTACGAGCAGTACTTC.

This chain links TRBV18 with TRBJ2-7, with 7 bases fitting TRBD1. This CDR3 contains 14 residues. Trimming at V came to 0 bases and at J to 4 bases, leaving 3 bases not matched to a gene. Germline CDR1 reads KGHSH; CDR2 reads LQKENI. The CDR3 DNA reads TGTGCCAGCTCACCACCGGGACAGTATTACGAGCAGTACTTC. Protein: CASSPPGQYYEQYF.

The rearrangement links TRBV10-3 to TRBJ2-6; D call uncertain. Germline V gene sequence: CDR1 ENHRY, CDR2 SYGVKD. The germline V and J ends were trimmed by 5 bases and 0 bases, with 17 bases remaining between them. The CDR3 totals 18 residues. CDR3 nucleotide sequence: TGTGCCATCAGTCCTCAGGCAGGTGGCTCCTCTGGGGCCAACGTCCTGACTTTC. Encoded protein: CAISPQAGGSSGANVLTF.

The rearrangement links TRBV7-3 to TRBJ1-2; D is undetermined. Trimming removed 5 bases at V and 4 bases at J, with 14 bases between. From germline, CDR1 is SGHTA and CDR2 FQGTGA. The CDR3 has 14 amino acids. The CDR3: CASSQTGGRYGYTF. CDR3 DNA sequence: TGTGCCAGCAGCCAAACGGGAGGCCGCTATGGCTACACCTTC.

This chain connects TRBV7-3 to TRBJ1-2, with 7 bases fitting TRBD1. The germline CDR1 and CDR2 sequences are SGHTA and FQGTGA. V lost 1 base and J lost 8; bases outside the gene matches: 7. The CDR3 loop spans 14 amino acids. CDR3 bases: TGTGCCAGCAGCTTAAGTATGGGACAGACCGGCTACACCTTC. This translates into CASSLSMGQTGYTF. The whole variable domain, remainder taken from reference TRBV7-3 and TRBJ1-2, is GAGVSQTPSNKVTEKGKYVELRCDPISGHTALYWYRQSLGQGPEFLIYFQGTGAADDSGLPNDRFFAVRPEGSVSTLKIQRTERGDSAVYLCASSLSMGQTGYTFGSGTRLTVV.

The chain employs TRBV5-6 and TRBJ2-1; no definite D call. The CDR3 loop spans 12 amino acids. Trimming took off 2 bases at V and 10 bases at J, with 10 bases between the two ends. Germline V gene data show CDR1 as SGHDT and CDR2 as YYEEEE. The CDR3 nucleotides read TGTGCCAGCAGCTTCCTTGAGGAAGAGCAGTTCTTC. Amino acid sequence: CASSFLEEEQFF.

The CDR3 spells CASRLGGTVGNTIYF. DNA of the CDR3: TGTGCCAGCCGACTCGGCGGGACAGTTGGAAACACCATATATTTT. This sequence joins TRBV28 and TRBJ1-3, with 7 nucleotides matching TRBD1. This CDR3 has 15 residues. Germline loops: CDR1 MDHEN, CDR2 SYDVKM. Trimming removed 8 bases from V and 3 bases from J; junction bases left unmatched: 10.

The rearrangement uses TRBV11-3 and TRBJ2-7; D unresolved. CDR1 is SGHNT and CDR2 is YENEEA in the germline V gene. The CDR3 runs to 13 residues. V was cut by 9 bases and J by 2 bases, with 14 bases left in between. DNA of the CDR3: TGTGCCAGTCCTGACACCAGTGCCTACGAGCAGTACTTC. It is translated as CASPDTSAYEQYF.

The CDR3 bases are TGTGCCAGCAGCAACGGACTAGCGGGCATCTACGAGCAGTACTTC. Protein sequence: CASSNGLAGIYEQYF. The chain employs TRBV27 and TRBJ2-7; TRBD2 agrees at 11 bases. The ends lost 6 bases at V and 3 bases at J; junction bases unmatched: 7. This CDR3 spans 15 amino acids. Germline lookup yields CDR1 MNHEY and CDR2 SMNVEV (reference sequence).

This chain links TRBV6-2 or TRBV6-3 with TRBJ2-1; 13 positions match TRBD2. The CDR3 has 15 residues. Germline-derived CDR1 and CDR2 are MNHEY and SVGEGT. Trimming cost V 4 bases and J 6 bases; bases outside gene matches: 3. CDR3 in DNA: TGTGCCAGCAGTTTTCGACTAGCGGGAGGCAATGAGCAGTTCTTC. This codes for CASSFRLAGGNEQFF.

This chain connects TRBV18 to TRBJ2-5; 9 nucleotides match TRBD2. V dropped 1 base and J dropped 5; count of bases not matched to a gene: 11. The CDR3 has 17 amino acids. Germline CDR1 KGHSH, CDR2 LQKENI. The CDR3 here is CASSPLRVQREVETQYF. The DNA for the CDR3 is TGTGCCAGCTCACCACTAAGGGTCCAGCGGGAGGTTGAGACCCAGTACTTC.

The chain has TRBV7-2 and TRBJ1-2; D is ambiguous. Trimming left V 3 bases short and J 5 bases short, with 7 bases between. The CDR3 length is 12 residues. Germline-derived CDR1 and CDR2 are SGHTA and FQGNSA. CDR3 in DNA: TGTGCCAGCAGCTTGTCCGGGTATGGCTACACCTTC. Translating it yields CASSLSGYGYTF.

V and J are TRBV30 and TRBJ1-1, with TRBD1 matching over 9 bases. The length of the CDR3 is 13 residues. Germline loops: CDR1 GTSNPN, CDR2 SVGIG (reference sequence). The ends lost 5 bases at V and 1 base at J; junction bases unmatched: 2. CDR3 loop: CAWWDRANTEAFF. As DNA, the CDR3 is TGTGCCTGGTGGGACAGGGCGAACACTGAAGCTTTCTTT.

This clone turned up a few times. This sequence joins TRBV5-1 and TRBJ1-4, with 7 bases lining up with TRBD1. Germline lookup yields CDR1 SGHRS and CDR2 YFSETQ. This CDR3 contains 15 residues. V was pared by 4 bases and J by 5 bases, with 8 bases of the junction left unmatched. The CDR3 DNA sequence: TGCGCCAGCAGCATATCCGGGACAGTGAATGAAAAACTGTTTTTT. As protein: CASSISGTVNEKLFF.

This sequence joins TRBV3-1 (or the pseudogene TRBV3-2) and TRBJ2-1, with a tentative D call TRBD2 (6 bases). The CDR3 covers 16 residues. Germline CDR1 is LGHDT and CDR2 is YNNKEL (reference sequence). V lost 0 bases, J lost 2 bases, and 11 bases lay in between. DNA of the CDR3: TGTGCCAGCAGCCAAGATCGGCGGGACCCCTACAATGAGCAGTTCTTC. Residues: CASSQDRRDPYNEQFF.